This TCR beta chain stems from a study of circulating and synovial CD4+ cells in juvenile arthritis. Study-level points and caveats: These blood cells shared more CDR3 sequences with synovium than bulk blood. Bulk blood CD4 samples held at least an order of magnitude more or fewer genomes than CPL. Some such blood samples were as oligoclonal as synovium.

The CDR3 loop spans 13 amino acids. With 2 bases clipped from V and 7 bases from J, the junction kept 5 bases outside the gene matches. Germline V lookup: CDR1 SGHRS, CDR2 YFSETQ. A word on this clone: Its antigen remains unknown.

The protocol was immunoSEQ multiplex PCR, while the TCRdb copy is restricted to in-frame clones and leaves out a portion. The sample consists of about 32,000 clones, about 93% of them appearing once. The chain is built from TRBV5-1 and TRBJ2-7, with 8 bases lining up with TRBD2. This receptor was obtained from a human donor with juvenile idiopathic arthritis. Sequencing was carried out using CD4+ T cells from blood. The CDR3 sequence: CASSFGAGEEQYF. The CDR3 DNA reads as TGCGCCAGCAGCTTCGGAGCGGGAGAAGAGCAGTACTTC.